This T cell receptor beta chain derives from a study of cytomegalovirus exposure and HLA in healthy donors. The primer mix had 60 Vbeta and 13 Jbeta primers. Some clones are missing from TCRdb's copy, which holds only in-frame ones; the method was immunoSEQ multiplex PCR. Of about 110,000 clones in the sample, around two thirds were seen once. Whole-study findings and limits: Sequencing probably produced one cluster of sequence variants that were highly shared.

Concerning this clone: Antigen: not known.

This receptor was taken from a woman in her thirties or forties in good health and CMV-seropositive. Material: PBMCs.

DNA for the CDR3: TGTGCCAGCAGTTACTCGGACACTCTCTATGGCTACACCTTC. Residues: CASSYSDTLYGYTF. V usage is TRBV6-5 and J usage is TRBJ1-2; TRBD1 might be the D (5 bases). The V gene's germline CDR1 is MNHEY and CDR2 SVGAGI. This CDR3 has 14 amino acids. The V and J ends lost 0 bases and 4 bases respectively, with 9 bases between them.